This T cell receptor beta chain comes out of a study of blood T cell repertoires in COVID-19. Study in general: Italy, Spain and the United States were the sources of the convalescent and acute COVID-19 samples. Nucleic acid was either cDNA or gDNA, and it came from T cells, B-cell-depleted T cells, or PBMCs.

Trimming left V 2 bases short and J 0 bases short, with 11 bases between. The CDR3 length is 15 residues. CDR1 is MNHEY, CDR2 SVGEGT, per germline. Authors' data handling: Counts of nucleated cells, estimated from reference gene primer amplification, were obtained. The protocol was immunoSEQ multiplex PCR, while the TCRdb copy is restricted to in-frame clones and leaves out a portion. That table supplies the V and J calls and clone size; D and trimming were determined from the DNA. The table shows some 190,000 clones, with approximately 90% occurring only once. The V and J genes are TRBV6-2 or TRBV6-3 and TRBJ2-7; D may be TRBD1 (6 bases). Sequencing used peripheral blood. The receptor was derived from a human donor in a cohort sampled during active COVID-19. The CDR3 DNA sequence: TGTGCCAGCAGTTACGGAAGGGGGTACTCCTACGAGCAGTACTTC. This gives the protein CASSYGRGYSYEQYF.